This paragraph covers one T cell receptor (beta chain) sequence. Its antigen is unidentified. V shed 2 bases, J shed 2 bases, and the junction held 12 bases outside the gene matches. Germline assignment: CDR1 SGHTA and CDR2 FQGNSA. The CDR3 contains 18 residues. TCRdb's copy holds only in-frame clones and misses some; the assay was immunoSEQ multiplex PCR. The data show 75,000 to 100,000 clones, with about nine tenths seen just once and around 0.2% held by the top ten. This specimen belongs to a study of graft-versus-host responses after intestinal transplantation. Study background: Every one of the recipients received anti-thymocyte globulin induction and afterwards took tacrolimus and steroids for 3 to 4 years.

This sequence originates from a human donor who was the organ donor for an intestinal transplant. Specimen: unstimulated CD4+ T cells sorted from spleen or lymph node cells, collected before transplant. This rearrangement joins TRBV7-2 to TRBJ1-5; 7 bases map to TRBD1. DNA of the CDR3: TGTGCCAGCAGCTTATATGGGTTGAGTACAGGGGGCAATCAGCCCCAGCATTTT. Its protein is CASSLYGLSTGGNQPQHF.